The T cell receptor (beta chain) described here comes from a study of high-grade serous ovarian cancer treatment subgroups. Study-level background: Each sample yielded on average approximately 7,700 unique TCR beta rearrangements from over 12,000 reads. Findings and limits, study-wide: Repertoire similarity ranged about 0.11 to 0.8 between tumors of one patient. These tumor repertoires lack spatial information from bulk sequencing.

Points on this clone: The antigen remains undetermined.

Profiling relied on immunoSEQ multiplex PCR, and the TCRdb table lists in-frame clones only, not all of them. The sample records about 6,600 clones, 79% being singletons. The tumor samples were collected prior to definitive surgery or chemotherapy. Germline values: CDR1 SNHLY, CDR2 FYNNEI. The CDR3 is 15 residues long. V lost 7 bases and J lost 1; bases outside the gene matches: 7. The genes are TRBV2 and TRBJ2-3, with 8 positions matching TRBD2. Material for sequencing was tumor tissue. The source of this sequence is a human donor with high-grade serous ovarian cancer. CDR3: CASKKEAGGTDTQYF. DNA of the CDR3: TGTGCCAGCAAAAAGGAAGCGGGAGGCACAGATACGCAGTATTTT.